This T cell receptor (beta chain) was sequenced in a study of cytomegalovirus exposure and HLA in healthy donors. This CDR3 region has 20 residues. Germline-derived CDR1 and CDR2 are SNHLY and FYNNEI. The trim removed 9 bases at V and 0 bases at J, leaving 21 bases unmatched. In the PCR, 60 Vbeta and 13 Jbeta primers were used. Original analysis: As a later analysis found, there were tens of millions of unique TCR beta chains, of which 8.5 million to 13 million were shared. Using immunoSEQ multiplex PCR, the repertoire was profiled, and TCRdb retains in-frame clones only, with some absent. D and trimming come from the DNA, and the V and J calls and clone size come from that table. The data show more than 90,000 clones, about 70% seen once. With respect to this clone: As yet, its antigen is unknown.

Findings and limits, study-wide: A few CMV-associated chains were confirmed in vitro to be specific for CMV antigens.

The chain carries TRBV2 and TRBJ2-2; 8 nucleotides match TRBD1. The material sequenced was PBMCs. The origin of this receptor is a human donor in good health. CDR3 sequence: CARKTSRRDRPISNTGELFF. In DNA form, the CDR3 reads TGTGCCAGGAAGACCTCCCGGCGGGACAGGCCCATATCGAACACCGGGGAGCTGTTTTTT.